This TCR beta chain originates from a study of cytomegalovirus exposure and HLA in healthy donors. Study context: Genotyping showed 81% of almost 400 donors falling in the Caucasian-associated ancestry cluster. Study outcomes and limitations: It was approximately 160 TCR beta chains that were listed as cytomegalovirus-associated. The authors judged a highly shared variant cluster likely a sequencing artifact.

Amplification used 60 Vbeta primers and 13 Jbeta primers. Only in-frame clones appear in the TCRdb table, and some are missing; sequencing was by immunoSEQ multiplex PCR. The sample includes roughly 40,000 clones, about 50% of them seen just once. Comment on this clone: The antigen is undetermined.

CMV serostatus data were not documented for this donor. This clonotype originated in a human donor in good health. Material: PBMCs.

For the CDR3, the DNA is TGTGCCAGCAGCTTAGATGGCGGGGGGGCCGGAGATACGCAGTATTTT. Its protein product is CASSLDGGGAGDTQYF. The gene calls are TRBV7-9 and TRBJ2-3, with 9 bases fitting TRBD2. J gave up 5 bases and V 1 base, and 7 bases lay outside the gene matches. This CDR3 is built from 16 residues. CDR1 and CDR2 (germline): SEHNR, FQNEAQ (reference sequence).